Below are 3 T cell receptor beta chains sequenced from a single sample in a study of shared clonotypes between healthy human individuals. Data came from immunoSEQ multiplex PCR; TCRdb stores just in-frame clones and leaves some out. The data hold about 2.3 million clones, with 85% to 95% observed a single time. Sequencing input: naive CD4+ T cells from PBMCs. Subset meaning: CD45RA+ positively selected. The receptor set was obtained from a man aged 18 to 29 in good health. Some clones in this sample may be carry-over from other donors' samples.

As to this clone: This specimen includes other DNA sequences encoding the same CDR3. This chain links TRBV7-2 with TRBJ2-1; D gene ambiguous. Germline V lookup: CDR1 SGHTA, CDR2 FQGNSA. V was trimmed by 3 bases and J by 4 bases, leaving 4 bases between them. This CDR3 has 12 residues. This CDR3 reads CASSFGYNEQFF. The CDR3 nucleotides read TGTGCCAGCAGCTTCGGGTACAATGAGCAGTTCTTC.

The chain couples TRBV15 to TRBJ2-5; TRBD1 might be the D (6 bases). The CDR3 has 16 residues. Germline V CDR1 and CDR2: LNHNV, YYDKDF (reference sequence). V was shortened by 3 bases and J by 2 bases, with 16 bases between the two germline ends. CDR3 in amino acids: CATSRGTGTTQETQYF. The CDR3 DNA follows: TGTGCCACCAGCAGGGGGACCGGGACAACTCAAGAGACCCAGTACTTC.

This clone was seen once. The CDR3 is CAISPGTGARGGNQPQHF. The CDR3 DNA reads TGTGCCATCAGCCCCGGGACAGGGGCCAGAGGGGGCAATCAGCCCCAGCATTTT. V gene TRBV10-3 combines with J gene TRBJ1-5, with 10 bases that match TRBD1. The CDR3 loop spans 18 amino acids. The germline gives CDR1 ENHRY, CDR2 SYGVKD. The J segment lost 2 bases and the V segment lost 6 bases, leaving 13 bases of the junction unmatched.